The rows below give T cell receptor beta chains drawn from one sample of a study of blood T cell repertoires in COVID-19. Libraries were prepared by immunoSEQ multiplex PCR; TCRdb keeps only in-frame clonotypes and omits some of them. This sample has roughly 95,000 clones; about 90% occur once, and the top ten carry roughly 4%. The sample consisted of peripheral blood. These receptors were obtained from a woman aged 45 to 65 in a cohort sampled during active COVID-19. The CDR3 runs from the conserved cysteine through the conserved F or W. A D gene is named only where the DNA matches it firmly. Clone size appears in some rows only: once, few, many, or a class for an expanded clone.

abundance,d_gene,j_gene,v_gene,CDR3aa,CDR3nt
-,TRBD2,TRBJ2-7,TRBV28,CATDRAGRSYEQYF,TGTGCCACAGATCGAGCGGGGCGCTCCTACGAGCAGTACTTC
-,TRBD2,TRBJ2-3,TRBV19,CASSDSGSLVSDTQYF,TGTGCCAGTAGTGATAGCGGGAGTTTAGTTTCAGATACGCAGTATTTT
-,TRBD2,TRBJ2-5,TRBV14,CASSPRTSGTGETQYF,TGTGCCAGCAGCCCCAGGACTAGCGGGACCGGAGAGACCCAGTACTTC
-,-,TRBJ1-1,TRBV6-5,CASRKRQNTEAFF,TGTGCCAGCAGGAAACGACAGAACACTGAAGCTTTCTTT
-,-,TRBJ1-4,TRBV4-1,CASSQERAGEKLFF,TGCGCCAGCAGCCAAGAGCGGGCTGGGGAAAAACTGTTTTTT
-,TRBD1,TRBJ2-2,TRBV5-1,CASSPQGVTGELFF,TGCGCCAGCAGCCCCCAGGGGGTCACCGGGGAGCTGTTTTTT
-,-,TRBJ1-1,TRBV2,CASSPLPGLMNTEAFF,TGTGCCAGCAGTCCCCTTCCGGGACTCATGAACACTGAAGCTTTCTTT
-,TRBD1,TRBJ2-7,TRBV5-6,CASSFTLTGGRYEQYF,TGTGCCAGCAGCTTCACTCTGACAGGGGGCCGCTACGAGCAGTACTTC
-,-,TRBJ1-2,TRBV4-1,CASSQGVGANYGYTF,TGCGCCAGCAGCCAAGGCGTAGGGGCTAACTATGGCTACACCTTC
-,TRBD2,TRBJ2-1,TRBV7-2,CASRLGLAEGNEQFF,TGTGCCAGCAGATTAGGACTAGCGGAGGGGAATGAGCAGTTCTTC
-,-,TRBJ2-7,TRBV11-3,CASSLYGSEQYF,TGTGCCAGCAGCTTATACGGGAGCGAGCAGTACTTC
-,TRBD2,TRBJ2-1,TRBV7-8,CASSPRTSGGFSQFF,TGTGCCAGCAGCCCCCGGACTAGCGGGGGCTTCTCGCAGTTCTTC
-,TRBD1,TRBJ2-5,TRBV5-1,CASSPTGPQETQYF,TGCGCCAGCAGCCCGACAGGGCCCCAAGAGACCCAGTACTTC
-,-,TRBJ1-2,TRBV4-1,CASSQPSEGRGDYGYTF,TGCGCCAGCAGCCAACCGAGCGAGGGACGGGGGGACTATGGCTACACCTTC
once,TRBD1,TRBJ2-7,TRBV5-1,CASSLETGANYEQYF,TGCGCCAGCAGCTTGGAAACAGGGGCTAACTACGAGCAGTACTTC
-,TRBD2,TRBJ2-1,TRBV5-1,CASRALGLEGANNEQFF,TGCGCCAGCAGGGCCCTGGGACTAGAAGGGGCTAACAATGAGCAGTTCTTC
-,-,TRBJ2-7,TRBV3-1/TRBV3-2,CASSQGPGEQYF,TGTGCCAGCAGCCAAGGACCGGGGGAGCAGTACTTC
once,-,TRBJ2-2,TRBV29-1,CSVYRTANTGELFF,TGCAGCGTCTACCGGACAGCAAACACCGGGGAGCTGTTTTTT
few,-,TRBJ1-2,TRBV28,CASSLAYGGYTF,TGTGCCAGCAGTTTAGCCTACGGGGGCTACACCTTC
-,TRBD2,TRBJ2-3,TRBV12-3/TRBV12-4,CASSRLAGAQYF,TGTGCCAGCAGTAGACTAGCGGGGGCGCAGTATTTT
-,TRBD1,TRBJ1-1,TRBV6-5,CASTSPAGGYEAFF,TGTGCCAGCACCTCTCCAGCAGGGGGCTATGAAGCTTTCTTT
-,TRBD1,TRBJ2-7,TRBV10-3,CAISEGTGDYEQYF,TGTGCCATCAGTGAGGGGACAGGGGACTACGAGCAGTACTTC
-,-,TRBJ2-5,TRBV9,CASSIGGQGASETQYF,TGTGCCAGCAGCATCGGAGGGCAGGGCGCGTCGGAGACCCAGTACTTC
-,-,TRBJ2-1,TRBV19,CASSIDHQGQLEQFF,TGTGCCAGTAGTATAGATCACCAAGGACAGCTTGAGCAGTTCTTC
once,TRBD2,TRBJ2-7,TRBV9,CASSEWIAGGPGEQYF,TGTGCCAGCAGCGAATGGATAGCGGGAGGGCCGGGGGAGCAGTACTTC
few,-,TRBJ2-7,TRBV7-3,CASSLSSTNYEQYF,TGTGCCAGCAGCTTAAGCAGTACTAACTACGAGCAGTACTTC
-,TRBD2,TRBJ2-1,TRBV9,CASSVASGTEQFF,TGTGCCAGCAGCGTAGCCAGCGGGACTGAGCAGTTCTTC
-,-,TRBJ1-2,TRBV10-3,CAISGEGGYGYTF,TGTGCCATCAGTGGGGAGGGCGGCTATGGCTACACCTTC
-,-,TRBJ1-3,TRBV25-1,CASNSGSSGNTIYF,TGTGCCAGCAATTCAGGCTCCTCTGGAAACACCATATATTTT
-,-,TRBJ1-2,TRBV3-1/TRBV3-2,CASSQDFTGSGGYTF,TGTGCCAGCAGCCAAGATTTTACAGGCTCGGGTGGCTACACCTTC
-,-,TRBJ1-1,TRBV23-1,CASSHWDNQNTEAFF,TGCGCCAGCAGTCACTGGGACAACCAGAACACTGAAGCTTTCTTT
-,TRBD1,TRBJ1-1,TRBV6-5,CASRPDRGGAFF,TGTGCCAGCAGACCGGACAGGGGCGGTGCTTTCTTT
-,TRBD2,TRBJ2-7,TRBV5-1,CASSWTSGYNEQYF,TGCGCCAGCAGCTGGACTAGCGGGTACAACGAGCAGTACTTC
-,-,TRBJ2-7,TRBV7-8,CASSSLGRELHEQYF,TGTGCCAGCAGCTCCCTGGGGCGGGAATTGCACGAGCAGTACTTC
-,TRBD1,TRBJ1-5,TRBV19,CASSPDRGPQPQHF,TGTGCCAGTAGTCCAGACAGGGGCCCTCAGCCCCAGCATTTT
-,TRBD2,TRBJ2-1,TRBV5-1,CASSLTSASSYNEQFF,TGCGCCAGCAGCTTGACTAGCGCGAGCTCCTACAATGAGCAGTTCTTC
-,TRBD1,TRBJ1-5,TRBV15,CATSRQGAAGQPQHF,TGTGCCACCAGCAGACAGGGGGCGGCAGGACAGCCCCAGCATTTT
-,-,TRBJ2-5,TRBV28,CASSTRDIPGVETQYF,TGTGCCAGCAGTACCCGGGACATCCCTGGGGTCGAGACCCAGTACTTC
-,TRBD1,TRBJ1-3,TRBV28,CASSLRTGSGNTIYF,TGTGCCAGCAGTCTAAGGACAGGCTCTGGAAACACCATATATTTT
-,-,TRBJ2-1,TRBV5-1,CASSLAGGHYNEQFF,TGCGCCAGCAGCTTGGCTGGCGGACACTACAATGAGCAGTTCTTC
-,-,TRBJ1-5,TRBV19,CASSHTRVGNQPQHF,TGTGCCAGTAGCCATACCAGGGTAGGCAATCAGCCCCAGCATTTT
-,-,TRBJ1-2,TRBV5-1,CASSLDTNGGHGYTF,TGCGCCAGCAGCTTGGACACTAACGGAGGTCATGGCTACACCTTC
-,TRBD2,TRBJ2-3,TRBV11-3,CASSLEGTITDTQYF,TGTGCCAGCAGCTTAGAAGGGACTATCACAGATACGCAGTATTTT